The 4 T cell receptor beta chains below were found in one sample sequenced in a study of blood T cell repertoires in COVID-19. Here immunoSEQ multiplex PCR was the method, and the copy in TCRdb shows in-frame clones only, minus some. The sample lists about 170,000 clones, 86% occurring once. Material for sequencing was peripheral blood. These receptor sequences come from a woman of 80 years or more in a cohort sampled during active or convalescent COVID-19.

V and J are TRBV5-1 and TRBJ1-4; D is perhaps TRBD1 (6 bases). Trimming pared 3 bases from V and 8 bases from J, leaving 8 bases between. CDR3 length: 12 amino acids. Germline V gene sequence: CDR1 SGHRS, CDR2 YFSETQ. CDR3 bases: TGCGCCAGCAGCTCCCAGGGGGAAAAACTGTTTTTT. As protein: CASSSQGEKLFF.

The V call is TRBV27, the J call TRBJ1-6; D call uncertain. The CDR3 length is 15 residues. V lost 5 bases, J lost 8 bases, and 16 bases lay in between. CDR1 is MNHEY and CDR2 is SMNVEV in the germline V gene (reference sequence). The CDR3 region has the DNA TGTGCCAGCAGTCCTACGGAGGGATGGTATTCACCCCTCCACTTT. Translation gives CASSPTEGWYSPLHF.

DNA for the CDR3: TGTGCCAGCAGCGCCAAGGGGGCGCGTAATGAAAAACTGTTTTTT. Amino acid sequence: CASSAKGARNEKLFF. The chain recombines TRBV2 with TRBJ1-4, with 7 bases aligning to TRBD1. Germline trimming cut 6 bases from V and 4 bases from J; bases unmatched to any gene: 8. CDR3 length: 15 residues. Germline V CDR1 and CDR2: SNHLY, FYNNEI.

This chain connects TRBV10-3 to TRBJ1-3; tentative D call: TRBD1 (5 bases). The CDR3 is made up of 17 amino acids. Germline V gene lookup returns CDR1 ENHRY and CDR2 SYGVKD. The ends were cut back, 10 bases at V and 0 bases at J, with 22 bases in the middle. CDR3 residues: CATKGGGVRNSGNTIYF. The CDR3 coding sequence is TGTGCCACCAAGGGCGGGGGGGTGAGGAACTCTGGAAACACCATATATTTT.